A selection of T cell receptor delta chains follows, all from one sample in a study of gamma-delta chains in newborns, infants, children. With CATT, TCRdb re-called clones from the reads. The data hold around 8,100 delta-chain clones, with about 3.7% observed a single time. Sequenced sample: blood. All receptors derive from a child who was a newborn, infant or young child, either healthy, febrile or measles-vaccinated (not recorded which). The CDR3 runs from the conserved cysteine through the conserved F or W. The order of the fields is V gene, D gene, J gene, CDR3 length, clone size, CDR3 DNA, CDR3 protein. A D gene is named only where the DNA matches it firmly. The size entry is marked missing in some rows and otherwise reads once, few, many or a size class.

TRDV2	TRDD3	TRDJ3	21	NA	TGTGCCTGTGACACCTCGTACTGGGGGACCGGTCGCTCCTGGGACACCCGACAGATGTTTTTC	CACDTSYWGTGRSWDTRQMFF
TRDV2	TRDD3	TRDJ3	20	NA	TGTGCCTGTGGCACCGGGGGACTGGGGGATACAACCTGGGACACCCGACAGATGTTTTTC	CACGTGGLGDTTWDTRQMFF
TRDV2	TRDD3	TRDJ3	20	few	TGTGCCTGTGACACCGGCTGGGGGATGGTAAGCTCCTGGGACGCCCGACAGATGTTTTTC	CACDTGWGMVSSWDARQMFF
TRDV2	TRDD3	TRDJ1	14	medium-sized	TGTGCCTGTGACACCTGGGGGATACGGGAGAAACTCATCTTT	CACDTWGIREKLIF
TRDV2	TRDD3	TRDJ2	15	many	TGTGCCTGTGACGACCTACTGGGGGATACAGCACAACTCTTCTTT	CACDDLLGDTAQLFF
TRDV2	TRDD3	TRDJ3	20	few	TGTGCCTGCGACACAGTACTGGGGGATACGGTATCCTGGGACACCCGACAGATGTTTTTC	CACDTVLGDTVSWDTRQMFF
TRDV2	TRDD3	TRDJ3	19	medium-sized	TGTGCCTGTGACACCTGGGGGATCCGGAGCTCCTGGGACACCCGACAGATGTTTTTC	CACDTWGIRSSWDTRQMFF
TRDV2	TRDD3	TRDJ2	15	medium-sized	TGTGCCTGTGACACACTGGGGGATATGACAGCACAACTCTTCTTT	CACDTLGDMTAQLFF
TRDV2	TRDD3	TRDJ3	18	medium-sized	TGTGCCTGTGACACCGGGGGATACCCCTCCTGGGACACCCGACAGATGTTTTTC	CACDTGGYPSWDTRQMFF
TRDV2	TRDD3	TRDJ3	18	medium-sized	TGTGCCTGTGACATACTGGGGGAGAGCTCCTGGGACACCCGACAGATGTTTTTC	CACDILGESSWDTRQMFF
TRDV2	TRDD3	TRDJ3	19	medium-sized	TGTGCCTGTGACACAGTACTGGGGGATACCTCCTGGGACACCCGACAGATGTTTTTC	CACDTVLGDTSWDTRQMFF
TRDV2	TRDD3	TRDJ1	15	NA	TGTGCCTGTGACACTTGGGATACGCGGCCCGATAAACTCATCTTT	CACDTWDTRPDKLIF
TRDV2	TRDD3	TRDJ3	19	NA	TGTGCCTGTGCCCCGACTGGGGGATACCGCTCCTGGGACACCCGACAGATGTTTTTC	CACAPTGGYRSWDTRQMFF
TRDV2	TRDD3	TRDJ3	18	medium-sized	TGTGCCTGTGACACCGCTGGGGGTTTCCCCTGGGACACCCGACAGATGTTTTTC	CACDTAGGFPWDTRQMFF
TRDV1	TRDD3	TRDJ1	22	NA	TGTGCTCTTGGGGAAGGGCCGTCCTACGTCTGGGGGATTACCCTTTACACCGATAAACTCATCTTT	CALGEGPSYVWGITLYTDKLIF
TRDV1	TRDD3	TRDJ1	21	few	TGTGCTCTTGGGGAACTCCTACCTTGTACTGGGGGATACGCGTATATCGGTAAACTCATCTTT	CALGELLPCTGGYAYIGKLIF
TRDV2	TRDD3	TRDJ3	19	NA	TGTGCCTGTGACACCATCTGGGGGATACTCTCCTGGGACACCCGACAGATGTTTTTC	CACDTIWGILSWDTRQMFF
TRDV2	TRDD3	TRDJ3	18	medium-sized	TGTGCCTGTGACACTGGGGGATACTCCTCCTGGGACACCCGACAGATGTTTTTC	CACDTGGYSSWDTRQMFF
TRDV2	TRDD3	TRDJ3	18	many	TGTGCCTGTGACACCGCTGGGGGCCTCTCCTGGGACACCCGACAGATGTTTTTC	CACDTAGGLSWDTRQMFF
TRDV2	TRDD3	TRDJ3	19	medium-sized	TGTGCCTGTGACACCTGGGGGATGGGTAGCTCCTGGGACACCCGACAGATGTTTTTC	CACDTWGMGSSWDTRQMFF
TRDV2	TRDD3	TRDJ3	20	few	TGTGCCTGTGACACCGTTGTACTGGGGGATGTGGCCTGGGACACCCGACAGATGTTTTTC	CACDTVVLGDVAWDTRQMFF
TRDV2	TRDD3	TRDJ3	20	few	TGTGCCTGTGACACTGTGGTACTGGGGGATAAAGACTGGGACACCCGACAGATGTTTTTC	CACDTVVLGDKDWDTRQMFF
TRDV2	NA	TRDJ1	15	few	TGTGCCTGTGACACCGTTGGGTACGCGGCCGATAAACTCATCTTT	CACDTVGYAADKLIF
TRDV2	TRDD3	TRDJ4	15	NA	TGTGCCTGTGACACTGGGGGAACTATGGCCAGACCCCTGATCTTT	CACDTGGTMARPLIF
TRDV2	NA	TRDJ3	18	many	TGTGCCTGTGACGTTCTGGGGATGAGCTCCTGGGACACCCGACAGATGTTTTTC	CACDVLGMSSWDTRQMFF
TRDV2	NA	TRDJ3	17	NA	TGTGCCTGTGACACCTGGGGGCTTTCCTGGGACACCCGACAGATGTTTTTC	CACDTWGLSWDTRQMFF
TRDV2	TRDD3	TRDJ3	17	many	TGTGCCTGTGACGTACTGGGGGATATCAGGGACACCCGACAGATGTTTTTC	CACDVLGDIRDTRQMFF
TRDV2	NA	TRDJ3	19	medium-sized	TGTGCCTGTGACACCGTGGGGGCCCAGAGCTCCTGGGACACCCGACAGATGTTTTTC	CACDTVGAQSSWDTRQMFF
TRDV2	NA	TRDJ3	19	NA	TGTGCCTGTGACACCATGCGGGGGGGTGTTTCCTGGGACACCCGACAGATGTTTTTC	CACDTMRGGVSWDTRQMFF
TRDV2	TRDD3	TRDJ1	14	medium-sized	TGTGCCTGTGACACGGGGATACGCACCGATAAACTCATCTTT	CACDTGIRTDKLIF
TRDV2	TRDD3	TRDJ3	20	NA	TGTGCCTGTGACACCGTTCTGGGGGTTCTGAGCTCCTGGGACACCCGACAGATGTTTTTC	CACDTVLGVLSSWDTRQMFF
TRDV2	TRDD3	TRDJ3	18	NA	TGTGCCTGTGACAGTACTGGGGGACGCTCCTGGGACACCCGACAGATGTTTTTC	CACDSTGGRSWDTRQMFF
TRDV2	NA	TRDJ3	18	few	TGTGCCTGTGACACCGTCGGGATTTTTGGCCGGGACACCCGACAGATGTTTTTT	CACDTVGIFGRDTRQMFF
TRDV2	TRDD3	TRDJ3	20	medium-sized	TGTGCCTGTGACACCCGGGATACGCGACTCCAATCCTGGGACACCCGACAGATGTTTTTC	CACDTRDTRLQSWDTRQMFF
TRDV2	TRDD3	TRDJ3	19	medium-sized	TGTGCCTGTGACAAAGTACTGGGGGATAGCTCCTGGGACACCCGACAGATGTTTTTC	CACDKVLGDSSWDTRQMFF
TRDV2	TRDD3	TRDJ3	18	large	TGTGCCTGTGACAAAATACTGGGGGATACCTGGGACACCCGACAGATGTTTTTC	CACDKILGDTWDTRQMFF
TRDV2	NA	TRDJ3	17	medium-sized	TGTGCCTGTGACACCGCGGAGCGCTCCTGGGACACCCGACAGATGTTTTTC	CACDTAERSWDTRQMFF
TRDV2	TRDD3	TRDJ3	19	few	TGTGCCTGCGACCAGTACTGGGGGCCGAGCTCCTGGGACACCCGACAGATGTTTTTC	CACDQYWGPSSWDTRQMFF
TRDV2	TRDD3	TRDJ3	20	medium-sized	TGTGCCTGTGAGCCCTTACTGGGGGATACTTTTTTCTGGGACACCCGACAGATGTTTTTC	CACEPLLGDTFFWDTRQMFF
TRDV2	TRDD3	TRDJ3	19	medium-sized	TGTGCCTGTGACACCGTACTGGGGGAGAGCTCCTGGGACACCCGACAGATGTTTTTC	CACDTVLGESSWDTRQMFF